The sequence of this T cell receptor (beta chain) was determined in a study of CD8+ T cells in alopecia areata. Turning to the study itself: Tofacitinib was taken orally by treated patients, and the dose was 5 to 10 mg twice daily. General study findings and limits: Relative to mice, TCR sharing across patients was less clear, a difference possibly HLA-related.

RNA extraction was followed by reverse transcription into cDNA, which acted as the sequencing template. The table came from immunoSEQ multiplex PCR; TCRdb's copy has only in-frame clones and leaves some out. The repertoire consists of 110,000 to 150,000 clones, with approximately 50% occurring once and the leading ten covering over 0.85%. This clone showed up just a few times. Its matching antigen is unknown. Researchers picked out CD4+ and CD8+ T cells from PBMCs by sorting. With 0 bases clipped from V and 4 bases from J, the junction kept 7 bases outside the gene matches. The germline gives CDR1 SGDLS, CDR2 YYNGEE. This CDR3 region has 16 residues.

The sequences come from CD4+ T cells sorted from blood, collected at week 0. The clonotype originates from a human donor with alopecia areata. The V and J genes are TRBV9 and TRBJ2-5; 9 bases agree with TRBD2. The CDR3 spells CASSVGAAGGRETQYF. The DNA of the CDR3 is TGTGCCAGCAGCGTAGGTGCGGCGGGAGGGCGAGAGACCCAGTACTTC.